This paragraph reports one TCR beta chain. The sample comes from a study of blood T cell repertoires in COVID-19. In the study overall: Samples taken during acute and convalescent COVID-19 were collected in the United States, Italy and Spain. Sources were T cells, B-cell-depleted T cells, or PBMCs; the material itself was cDNA or gDNA.

The method was immunoSEQ multiplex PCR; TCRdb's version includes in-frame clones alone and lacks a portion of them. The sample includes around 310,000 clones, 88% seen only once; the top ten take roughly 4%. The sequence was collected from a woman between 50 and 59 years old with active or convalescent COVID-19. Sequencing used peripheral blood.

CDR3: CASTIRLAGGIETQYF. CDR3 DNA sequence: TGTGCCAGCACTATCCGACTAGCGGGGGGAATTGAGACCCAGTACTTC. The genes are TRBV5-4 and TRBJ2-5, with 13 bases that match TRBD2. The germline V gene encodes CDR1 SGHNT and CDR2 YYREEE (reference sequence). V shed 6 bases, J shed 5 bases, and the junction held 10 bases outside the gene matches. The CDR3 sequence is 16 residues long.